Below are 21 T cell receptor beta chains sequenced from a single sample in a study of somatic mutations in cytotoxic T cells in rheumatoid arthritis. This table comes from immunoSEQ multiplex PCR, and its TCRdb copy is limited to in-frame clones, with some not included. The data contain 15,000 to 20,000 clones, around 77% of them singletons. Material for sequencing was CD8+ T cells sorted from blood. The receptor set was obtained from an adult with rheumatoid arthritis.

The chain has TRBV15 and TRBJ2-5; unclear D gene. Germline V CDR1 and CDR2: LNHNV, YYDKDF (reference sequence). V was pared by 4 bases and J by 5 bases, with 8 bases between. The length of the CDR3 is 12 residues. CDR3: CATSTDDETQYF. The CDR3 nucleotides are TGTGCCACCAGCACGGACGACGAGACCCAGTACTTC.

The CDR3 reads CASSVPEQGNTIYF. The DNA for the CDR3 is TGTGCCAGCAGCGTACCCGAACAGGGAAACACCATATATTTT. The rearrangement links TRBV9 to TRBJ1-3; D is unclear. In germline, CDR1 is SGDLS, CDR2 YYNGEE. V lost 1 base and J 4 bases, leaving 9 bases between the germline ends. CDR3 size: 14 residues.

The gene calls are TRBV27 and TRBJ1-1; the D gene is possibly TRBD1 (5 bases). This CDR3 contains 15 residues. Germline V gene data show CDR1 as MNHEY and CDR2 as SMNVEV (reference sequence). The V gene lost 5 bases and the J gene lost 2 bases, with 15 bases spanning the gap. CDR3 residues: CASSPKPQGNTEAFF. CDR3 DNA sequence: TGTGCCAGCAGTCCCAAACCTCAGGGAAACACTGAAGCTTTCTTT.

This chain joins TRBV19 and TRBJ1-1; D is undetermined. The CDR3 extends over 11 amino acids. Germline CDR1 and CDR2: LNHDA and SQIVND (reference sequence). Trimming left V 1 base short and J 8 bases short, with 5 bases between. The CDR3 DNA reads as TGTGCCAGTAGTATAGGGGTGGAAGCTTTCTTT. Its translation: CASSIGVEAFF.

In nucleotides, the CDR3 is TGCGCCAGCAGCTTGTCTGGTTGGGGTGATTCACCCCTCCACTTT. Its protein product is CASSLSGWGDSPLHF. The chain recombines TRBV5-1 with TRBJ1-6; unclear D gene. CDR3 length equals 15 residues. V lost 1 base to trimming and J lost 8 bases, with 13 bases between them. The germline V gene has CDR1 SGHRS and CDR2 YFSETQ.

The chain combines TRBV6-1 with TRBJ2-7; 10 nucleotides line up with TRBD2. This CDR3 has 14 residues. The J segment lost 2 bases and the V segment lost 5 bases, leaving 3 bases of the junction unmatched. Germline V lookup: CDR1 MNHNS, CDR2 SASEGT. CDR3: CASSTSGETYEQYF. In DNA, the CDR3 is TGTGCCAGCAGTACTAGCGGGGAGACCTACGAGCAGTACTTC.

The chain links TRBV6-4 to TRBJ2-3; D is unresolved. Between the trimmed V and J ends, which lost 1 base and 2 bases, there was a span of 13 bases. This CDR3 is 16 amino acids long. Germline-derived CDR1 and CDR2 are MRHNA and SNTAGT. The CDR3 reads CASSDYGSRPTDTQYF. The CDR3 DNA reads TGTGCCAGCAGTGACTACGGATCCCGTCCCACAGATACGCAGTATTTT.

The J gene is TRBJ2-5, the V gene TRBV4-1, with a tentative D call TRBD1 (6 bases). Trimming stripped 1 base from V and 4 bases from J, with 10 bases between. The CDR3 covers 14 residues. Looked up from germline, CDR1 is MGHRA and CDR2 is YSYEKL. The CDR3 protein is CASSQASDRETQYF. The CDR3 DNA is TGCGCCAGCAGCCAAGCATCGGACAGAGAGACCCAGTACTTC.

The chain carries TRBV28 and TRBJ1-6; unclear D gene. CDR3 size: 14 residues. Germline V gene lookup returns CDR1 MDHEN and CDR2 SYDVKM. V lost 3 bases, J lost 5 bases, and 8 bases lay in between. The CDR3 DNA reads TGTGCCAGCAGTTTTCATGGACATAATTCACCCCTCCACTTT. Protein product: CASSFHGHNSPLHF.

The rearrangement uses TRBV10-3 and TRBJ2-3, with 7 bases lining up with TRBD1. There are 14 residues in the CDR3. Germline V gene data show CDR1 as ENHRY and CDR2 as SYGVKD. J was trimmed by 0 bases and V by 6 bases; bases with no gene match: 3. The DNA for the CDR3 is TGTGCCATCAGAGGGACAGCAAGCACAGATACGCAGTATTTT. Amino acid sequence: CAIRGTASTDTQYF.

This clone is medium-sized by share. The chain joins TRBV6-4 to TRBJ2-2; a weak D match, TRBD2 (5 bases). The CDR3 is made up of 13 amino acids. The ends were cut back, 5 bases at V and 7 bases at J, with 11 bases in the middle. Germline lookup yields CDR1 MRHNA and CDR2 SNTAGT. CDR3 DNA sequence: TGTGCCAGCAGTCCCTCCGAGGGCGGGGAGCTGTTTTTT. Protein sequence: CASSPSEGGELFF.

This CDR3 is CASGLGPPYEQYF. CDR3 bases: TGTGCCAGCGGCCTAGGGCCCCCCTACGAGCAGTACTTC. The rearrangement links TRBV6-6 to TRBJ2-7, with no clear D. The CDR3 runs 13 residues. Germline V CDR1 and CDR2: MNHNY, SVGAGI (reference sequence). V lost 8 bases, J lost 2 bases, and 13 bases lay in between.

The chain recombines TRBV9 with TRBJ2-6, with D possibly matching TRBD1 (5 bases). CDR1 and CDR2 from the germline V gene are SGDLS and YYNGEE. V lost 0 bases, J lost 4 bases, and 17 bases lay in between. The CDR3 contains 18 residues. Here the CDR3 DNA reads TGTGCCAGCAGCGTAGAGAAAGGGGTAGCAGAAGGGGCCAACGTCCTGACTTTC. It specifies CASSVEKGVAEGANVLTF.

This chain links TRBV4-1 with TRBJ1-2; 10 bases match TRBD1. Trimming cost V 2 bases and J 6 bases; bases outside gene matches: 12. The length of the CDR3 is 17 residues. Germline V CDR1 and CDR2: MGHRA, YSYEKL. CDR3 in amino acids: CASSQSHAGQGSNGYTF. The CDR3 DNA sequence: TGCGCCAGCAGCCAATCCCATGCGGGACAGGGGTCGAATGGCTACACCTTC.

This clone was counted a few times. J is TRBJ1-5 and V is TRBV7-9, with 7 bases matching TRBD1. The V segment lost 1 base and the J segment 3 bases; nucleotides outside the gene matches: 12. This CDR3 region has 18 residues. The germline CDR1 and CDR2 sequences are SEHNR and FQNEAQ (reference sequence). The CDR3, as DNA: TGTGCCAGCAGCTTAGGGGGGACAGATACATTGTTCAATCAGCCCCAGCATTTT. Encoded protein: CASSLGGTDTLFNQPQHF.

V gene TRBV28 combines with J gene TRBJ2-5, with 8 bases matching TRBD1. Germline CDR1 is MDHEN and CDR2 is SYDVKM. The V segment lost 3 bases and the J segment 2 bases; nucleotides outside the gene matches: 5. The CDR3 totals 15 residues. The CDR3 protein is CASSFHGQGQETQYF. The CDR3 DNA sequence: TGTGCCAGCAGTTTCCACGGACAGGGTCAAGAGACCCAGTACTTC.

V is TRBV5-6 and J is TRBJ1-3; TRBD1 aligns across 8 bases. The germline V gene encodes CDR1 SGHDT and CDR2 YYEEEE. The CDR3 is made up of 18 amino acids. The V and J ends lost 3 bases and 4 bases, in that order; junction bases with no gene match: 15. The CDR3 loop reads CASSSRSRTGFFGNTIYF. CDR3 DNA: TGTGCCAGCAGCTCCCGGTCGAGGACAGGGTTTTTCGGAAACACCATATATTTT. Full variable domain (outside the CDR3, taken from reference TRBV5-6 and TRBJ1-3): DAGVTQSPTHLIKTRGQQVTLRCSPKSGHDTVSWYQQALGQGPQFIFQYYEEEERQRGNFPDRFSGHQFPNYSSELNVNALLLGDSALYLCASSSRSRTGFFGNTIYFGEGSWLTVV.

The chain couples TRBV6-5 to TRBJ1-2; D ambiguous. The germline CDR1 and CDR2 sequences are MNHEY and SVGAGI. This CDR3 contains 13 residues. Trimming shortened V by 2 bases and J by 4 bases, and 8 bases separated the two germline ends. CDR3 protein: CASSYDGPYGYTF. The CDR3 nucleotides are TGTGCCAGCAGTTACGACGGACCCTATGGCTACACCTTC.

V gene TRBV28 combines with J gene TRBJ2-7; perhaps TRBD1 as D (5 bases). Trimming stripped 2 bases from V and 3 bases from J, with 5 bases between. The germline V gene encodes CDR1 MDHEN and CDR2 SYDVKM. This CDR3 has 12 residues. The CDR3: CASSLRGYEQYV. For the CDR3, the DNA is TGTGCCAGCAGTTTAAGGGGCTACGAGCAGTACGTC.

The chain carries TRBV7-8 and TRBJ2-7; 12 bases are shared with TRBD2. In germline, CDR1 is SGHVS, CDR2 FQNEAQ. The CDR3 consists of 18 residues. V lost 5 bases, J lost 0 bases, and 11 bases stayed unmatched. CDR3 DNA: TGTGCCAGCAGCCAAACTAGCGGGGGGCCCTATAGCTCCTACGAGCAGTACGTC. Amino acid sequence: CASSQTSGGPYSSYEQYV.

This chain links TRBV11-2 with TRBJ1-2; 10 positions match TRBD1. J gave up 1 base and V 4 bases, and 9 bases lay outside the gene matches. Looked up from germline, CDR1 is SGHAT and CDR2 is FQNNGV. The length of the CDR3 is 17 residues. The CDR3 sequence is CASSYKRDRGINYGYTF. CDR3 bases: TGTGCCAGCAGCTACAAAAGGGACAGGGGAATTAACTATGGCTACACCTTC.